The present T cell receptor beta chain was sequenced within a study of T cells in Graves' hyperthyroidism and ophthalmopathy (dated by TCRdb to between 2018 and 2020). Some background on the complete study: Peripheral blood was collected at initial diagnosis, before any treatment. To identify TCR V-J signatures that set the groups apart, the researchers used a discovery cohort of 100 patients, made up of 40 to 45 with Graves' ophthalmopathy and 55 to 65 with stable Graves' hyperthyroidism. Prospective prediction of ophthalmopathy was tested in an independent validation cohort of 18 to 20 hyperthyroidism patients and 15 to 17 patients who later progressed to ophthalmopathy. The approximately 100 discovery patients were divided at random into training and test sets in a 7:3 ratio. In addition, the study compared T-cell repertoires in thyroid tissue and in blood from five or six Graves' hyperthyroidism patients. After blood sampling, hyperthyroidism patients were treated with methimazole at a starting dose of 30 mg daily, and ophthalmopathy patients were treated with high-dose intravenous methylprednisolone. According to the paper, TCR Vbeta CDR3 sequencing was carried out on 135 peripheral blood samples, which came from 40 to 45 ophthalmopathy, 75 to 80 hyperthyroidism and roughly 17 progressor patients.

Moderately to severely active disease, a Clinical Activity Score of at least 3, a NOSPECS grade of at least 4, and a duration under 3 months were present in ophthalmopathy patients. Patients with uncontrolled infections, other autoimmune diseases, pregnancy or lactation were excluded. Diagnoses relied on clinical symptoms, serum thyroxine and TRAb, thyroid ultrasound and orbital computed tomography. PBMCs were separated from roughly 9.3 ml of fresh peripheral blood using Ficoll-Paque density gradient centrifugation. Trizol reagent was used to extract total RNA, and RNA quality was then checked on an Agilent 2100 Bioanalyzer. The CDR1 and CDR2 encoded by the germline V gene (reference sequence) are SEHNR and FQNEAQ. There are 17 amino acids in the CDR3, from cysteine to phenylalanine inclusive. The read is trimmed to its CDR3 DNA, 51 bases read in frame from base 1. V is shortened by 1 base, J by 0 bases, and the region joining them spans 14 bases.

What the work shows at the level of the full study, not this receptor alone: Blood samples also contained most of the expanded thyroid clonotypes (frequency above 0.001), which suggests that blood repertoires may reflect thyroid immune responses. No statistical method was used to set the sample size in advance, and investigators knew the group allocation. A model built on a 13 V-J signature distinguished ophthalmopathy from stable hyperthyroidism, reaching around 88% sensitivity and 81% to 83% specificity in cross-validation and 80%/75% in testing. In validation, the model predicted progression to ophthalmopathy with approximately 70% sensitivity and 72% to 85% specificity, a median of around six months before onset.

The TCR beta CDR3 regions were amplified from the RNA transcripts. The TCR CDR3 was subjected to a first round of RT-PCR using the HTBI primer set and the Qiagen OneStep RT-PCR kit. Libraries were constructed in a second round of multiplex PCR, after which size selection and purification were performed. The libraries were sequenced on an Illumina HiSeq2000 using paired-end 100 bp reads. For the original study's pipeline: SOAPnuke was used to process the raw data, removing reads that contained adapters or uncalled bases, had a mean Phred below 15, or lacked an exact match to the constant primer or identifier. COPE v1.2.5 was used to merge the high-quality paired reads, and each unique nucleotide sequence was defined as a clonotype. MiTCR v1.1 was used to align the clonotypes against IMGT TRBV, TRBD and TRBJ reference segments. The analysis included only V-J combinations with a frequency above 0.0001, which together covered 99% to 99.2% of the repertoires. The TCS score was defined as F50 (clonal expansion) divided by E x V (chaos), with BLOSUM62-based TCRdist calculated between CDR3 peptides within each V-J. Welch's t-statistics and random forest reduced just over 500 V-J features to some 14, which were used in a naive Bayes classifier (R e1071). TCRdb took the public reads, trimmed them with fastp at Q25, ran MiXCR for clone calling and kept in-frame beta chains. Rows matching on CDR3 protein sequence are summarized as one entry with the most common DNA and genes. Clone size and V and J calls follow TCRdb, not the original study. This sample is represented by about 640,000 distinct CDR3 sequences; roughly 15% of them were singletons. The top ten hold approximately 12% of the sample.

Regarding this clonotype: No cognate antigen has been identified for it. Base qualities are not recorded, but no much larger clone differs from it by a single base.

Input material: blood. This TCR was sampled from a woman aged 45-65 years with Graves' ophthalmopathy. The receptor chain draws on TRBV7-9 and TRBJ2-3; the D gene cannot be named for sure. The CDR3: CASSLGWSLSSTDTQYF. The nucleotide sequence reads as follows: TGTGCCAGCAGCTTAGGTTGGTCCCTCTCAAGCACAGATACGCAGTATTTT.